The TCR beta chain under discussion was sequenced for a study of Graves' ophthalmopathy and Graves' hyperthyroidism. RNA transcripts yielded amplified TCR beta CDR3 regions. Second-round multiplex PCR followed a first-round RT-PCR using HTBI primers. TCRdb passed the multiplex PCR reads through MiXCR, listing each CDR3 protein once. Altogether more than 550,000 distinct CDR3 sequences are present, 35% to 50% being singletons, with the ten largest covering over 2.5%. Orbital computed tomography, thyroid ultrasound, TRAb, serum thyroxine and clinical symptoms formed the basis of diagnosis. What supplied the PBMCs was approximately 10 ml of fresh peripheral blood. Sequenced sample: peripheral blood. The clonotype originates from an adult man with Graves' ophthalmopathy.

The CDR3 loop reads CAWSREGSGEAFF. The CDR3 DNA follows: TGTGCCTGGAGTCGGGAAGGGTCCGGGGAAGCTTTCTTT. The chain carries TRBV30 and TRBJ1-1; no definite D call. Trimming left V 2 bases short and J 8 bases short, with 15 bases between. The CDR3 loop spans 13 amino acids. Germline V gene data show CDR1 as GTSNPN and CDR2 as SVGIG (reference sequence).